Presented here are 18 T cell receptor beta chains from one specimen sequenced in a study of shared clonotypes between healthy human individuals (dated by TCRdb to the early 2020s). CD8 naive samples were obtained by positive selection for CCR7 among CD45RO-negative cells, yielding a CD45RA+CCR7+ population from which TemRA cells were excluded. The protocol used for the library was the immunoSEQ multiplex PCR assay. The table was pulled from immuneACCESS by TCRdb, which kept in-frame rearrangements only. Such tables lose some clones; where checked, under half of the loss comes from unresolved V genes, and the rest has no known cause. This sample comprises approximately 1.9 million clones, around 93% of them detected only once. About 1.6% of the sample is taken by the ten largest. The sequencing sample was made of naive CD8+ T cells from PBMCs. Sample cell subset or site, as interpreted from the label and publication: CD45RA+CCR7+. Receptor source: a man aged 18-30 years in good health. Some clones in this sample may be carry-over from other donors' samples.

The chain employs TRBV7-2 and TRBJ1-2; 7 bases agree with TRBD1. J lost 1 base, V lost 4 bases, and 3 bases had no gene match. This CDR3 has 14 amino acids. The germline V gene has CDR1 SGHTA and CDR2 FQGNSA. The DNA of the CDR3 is TGTGCCAGCAGCTGGGGGGACAGTAACTATGGCTACACCTTC. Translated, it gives CASSWGDSNYGYTF.

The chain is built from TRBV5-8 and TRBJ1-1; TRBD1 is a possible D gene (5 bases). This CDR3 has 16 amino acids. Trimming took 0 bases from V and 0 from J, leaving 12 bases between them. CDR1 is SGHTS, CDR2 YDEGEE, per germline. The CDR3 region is CASSLGGSKMNTEAFF. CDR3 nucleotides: TGTGCCAGCAGCTTGGGGGGCAGCAAAATGAACACTGAAGCTTTCTTT.

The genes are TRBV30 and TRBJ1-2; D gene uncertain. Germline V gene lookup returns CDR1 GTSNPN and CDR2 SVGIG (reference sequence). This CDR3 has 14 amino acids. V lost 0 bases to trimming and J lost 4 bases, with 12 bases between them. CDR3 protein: CAWSVPEEFYGYTF. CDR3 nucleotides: TGTGCCTGGAGTGTACCGGAGGAATTCTATGGCTACACCTTC.

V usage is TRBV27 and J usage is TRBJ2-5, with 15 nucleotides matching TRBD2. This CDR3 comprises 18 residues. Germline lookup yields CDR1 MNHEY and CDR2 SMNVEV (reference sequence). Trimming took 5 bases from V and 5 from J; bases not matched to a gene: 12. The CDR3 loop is CASSTIWTSGRVGETQYF. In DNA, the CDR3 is TGTGCCAGCAGTACTATATGGACTAGCGGGAGGGTCGGGGAGACCCAGTACTTC.

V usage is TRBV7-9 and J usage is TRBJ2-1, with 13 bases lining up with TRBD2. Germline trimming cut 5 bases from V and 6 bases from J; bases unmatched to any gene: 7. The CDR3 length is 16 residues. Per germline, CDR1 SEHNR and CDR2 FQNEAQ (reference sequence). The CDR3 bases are TGTGCCAGCAGCAGGGGACTAGCGGGACGGGGCAATGAGCAGTTCTTC. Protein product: CASSRGLAGRGNEQFF.

For the CDR3, the DNA is TGTGCCAGTAGTGCGACAGCAGACTCGTACGAGCAGTACTTC. As protein: CASSATADSYEQYF. This chain joins TRBV19 and TRBJ2-7, with a possible D match to TRBD1 (5 bases). The germline V gene encodes CDR1 LNHDA and CDR2 SQIVND (reference sequence). The V and J ends lost 5 bases and 4 bases respectively, with 15 bases between them. The CDR3 is 14 amino acids.

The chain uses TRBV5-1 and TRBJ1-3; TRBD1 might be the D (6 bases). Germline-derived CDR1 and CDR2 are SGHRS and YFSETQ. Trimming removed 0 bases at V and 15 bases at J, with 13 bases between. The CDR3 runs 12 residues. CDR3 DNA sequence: TGCGCCAGCAGCTTGGATGGGGGCCTGCGATATTTT. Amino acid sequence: CASSLDGGLRYF.

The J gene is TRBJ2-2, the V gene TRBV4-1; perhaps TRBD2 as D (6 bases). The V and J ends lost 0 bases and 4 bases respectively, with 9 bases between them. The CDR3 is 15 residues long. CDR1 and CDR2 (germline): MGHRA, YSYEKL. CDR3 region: CASSQEGGVTGELFF. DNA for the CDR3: TGCGCCAGCAGCCAAGAGGGGGGAGTCACCGGGGAGCTGTTTTTT.

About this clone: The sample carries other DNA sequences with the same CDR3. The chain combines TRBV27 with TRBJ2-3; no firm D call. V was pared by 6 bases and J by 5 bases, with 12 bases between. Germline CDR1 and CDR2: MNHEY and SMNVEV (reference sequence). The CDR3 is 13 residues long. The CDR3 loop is CASSLLGGDTQYF. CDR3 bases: TGTGCCAGCAGCCTTCTGGGCGGAGATACGCAGTATTTT.

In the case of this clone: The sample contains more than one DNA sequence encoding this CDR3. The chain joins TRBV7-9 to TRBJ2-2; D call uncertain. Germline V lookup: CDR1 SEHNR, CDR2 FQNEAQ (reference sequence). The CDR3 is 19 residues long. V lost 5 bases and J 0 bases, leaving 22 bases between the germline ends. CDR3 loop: CASSPFGGQTPTNTGELFF. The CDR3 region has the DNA TGTGCCAGCAGCCCATTCGGTGGGCAGACTCCAACGAACACCGGGGAGCTGTTTTTT. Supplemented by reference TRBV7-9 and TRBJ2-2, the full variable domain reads DTGVSQNPRHKITKRGQNVTFRCDPISEHNRLYWYRQTLGQGPEFLTYFQNEAQLEKSRLLSDRFSAERPKGSFSTLEIQRTEQGDSAMYLCASSPFGGQTPTNTGELFFGEGSRLTVL.

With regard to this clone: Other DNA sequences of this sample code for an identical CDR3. CDR3 loop: CASSQGGATNEKLFF. The DNA of the CDR3 is TGTGCCAGCAGCCAAGGGGGTGCAACTAATGAAAAACTGTTTTTT. V is TRBV14 and J is TRBJ1-4; D ambiguous. CDR1 is SGHDN and CDR2 is FVKESK in the germline V gene. The CDR3 sequence is 15 residues long. Trimming stripped 1 base from V and 0 bases from J, with 6 bases between.

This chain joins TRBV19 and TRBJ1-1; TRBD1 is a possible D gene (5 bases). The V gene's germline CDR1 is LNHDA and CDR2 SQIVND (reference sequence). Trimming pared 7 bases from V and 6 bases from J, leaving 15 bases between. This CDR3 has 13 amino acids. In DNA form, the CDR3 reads TGTGCCAGTAAGCCGGGACCGCTCCCTGAAGCTTTCTTT. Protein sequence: CASKPGPLPEAFF.

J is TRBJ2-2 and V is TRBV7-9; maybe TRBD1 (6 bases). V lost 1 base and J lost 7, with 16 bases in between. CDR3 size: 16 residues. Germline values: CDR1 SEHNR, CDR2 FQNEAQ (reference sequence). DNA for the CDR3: TGTGCCAGCAGCTTAGTCCAGGGGCGACCTGGCGGGGAGCTGTTTTTT. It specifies CASSLVQGRPGGELFF.

The CDR3: CASSPLGASGAYEQYF. In nucleotides, the CDR3 is TGTGCCAGCAGCCCCCTCGGGGCTAGCGGGGCCTACGAGCAGTACTTC. The chain combines TRBV27 with TRBJ2-7; 9 bases align to TRBD2. Germline V lookup: CDR1 MNHEY, CDR2 SMNVEV (reference sequence). Trimming removed 6 bases from V and 2 bases from J; junction bases left unmatched: 11. The CDR3 has 16 residues.

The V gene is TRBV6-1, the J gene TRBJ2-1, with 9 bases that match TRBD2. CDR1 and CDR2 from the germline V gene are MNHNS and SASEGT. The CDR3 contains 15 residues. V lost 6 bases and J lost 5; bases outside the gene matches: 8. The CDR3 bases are TGTGCCAGCAGGCCCGGACTAGCGACGAACAATGAGCAGTTCTTC. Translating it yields CASRPGLATNNEQFF.

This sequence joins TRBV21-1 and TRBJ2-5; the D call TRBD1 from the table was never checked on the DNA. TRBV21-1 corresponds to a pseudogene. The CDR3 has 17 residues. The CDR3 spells CASSKGNRGIMWETQYF. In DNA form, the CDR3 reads TGTGCCAGCAGCAAAGGCAACAGGGGGATCATGTGGGAGACCCAGTACTTC.

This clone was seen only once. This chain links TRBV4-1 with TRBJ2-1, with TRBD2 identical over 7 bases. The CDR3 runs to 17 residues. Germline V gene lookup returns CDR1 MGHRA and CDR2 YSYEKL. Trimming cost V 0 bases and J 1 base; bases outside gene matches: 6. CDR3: CASSQDLASGSYNEQFF. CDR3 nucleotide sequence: TGCGCCAGCAGCCAAGATCTGGCTAGCGGATCCTACAATGAGCAGTTCTTC.

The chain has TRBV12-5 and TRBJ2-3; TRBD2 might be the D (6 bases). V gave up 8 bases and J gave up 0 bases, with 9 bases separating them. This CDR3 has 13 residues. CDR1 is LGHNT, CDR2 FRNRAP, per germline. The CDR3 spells CASRAGSTDTQYF. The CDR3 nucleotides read TGTGCTAGTCGTGCGGGAAGCACAGATACGCAGTATTTT.